The 15 T cell receptor beta chains below come from one sample, sequenced in a study of T cells after yellow fever vaccination. TCRdb called the 5' RACE reads again in MiXCR, with one record for every CDR3 protein. The sample holds around 310,000 distinct CDR3 sequences; 3.6% are singletons and the top ten take 23%. This specimen was PBMCs, taken on the day of the yellow fever booster vaccination. These receptor sequences come from a young man who received the YFV17D yellow fever vaccine.

This clonotype came up a few times. The chain has TRBV4-1 and TRBJ2-1; 8 bases fit TRBD2. The CDR3 sequence is 17 residues long. Looked up from germline, CDR1 is MGHRA and CDR2 is YSYEKL. The junction had 10 bases not matched to a gene; V was cut back by 0 bases and J by 6 bases. CDR3 in amino acids: CASSQDPGGASLNEQFF. In DNA form, the CDR3 reads TGCGCCAGCAGCCAAGATCCCGGGGGGGCTTCGCTCAATGAGCAGTTCTTC.

This clonotype has a handful of counts. The rearrangement links TRBV20-1 to TRBJ2-7; no reliable D call. Germline CDR1 is DFQATT and CDR2 is SNEGSKA (reference sequence). Trimming pared 2 bases from V and 0 bases from J, leaving 8 bases between. CDR3 size: 13 residues. The CDR3 sequence is CSARTVSSYEQYV. In DNA, the CDR3 is TGCAGTGCTAGAACAGTCAGCTCCTACGAGCAGTACGTC.

The table lists this clonotype with a few counts. The rearrangement links TRBV7-9 to TRBJ2-1, with 8 bases lining up with TRBD1. The J segment lost 8 bases and the V segment lost 0 bases, leaving 6 bases of the junction unmatched. The germline gives CDR1 SEHNR, CDR2 FQNEAQ (reference sequence). The CDR3 is 15 residues long. CDR3 loop: CASSLAQGAADEQFF. The CDR3 DNA reads TGTGCCAGCAGCTTAGCGCAGGGGGCTGCAGATGAGCAGTTCTTC. Full variable domain (outside the CDR3, taken from reference TRBV7-9 and TRBJ2-1): DTGVSQNPRHKITKRGQNVTFRCDPISEHNRLYWYRQTLGQGPEFLTYFQNEAQLEKSRLLSDRFSAERPKGSFSTLEIQRTEQGDSAMYLCASSLAQGAADEQFFGPGTRLTVL.

At least ten counts were recorded for this clonotype. This sequence joins TRBV7-2 and TRBJ2-3, with 11 nucleotides matching TRBD2. Germline V gene sequence: CDR1 SGHTA, CDR2 FQGNSA. The V gene end was trimmed by 5 bases and the J gene end by 7 bases; junction bases not matched to a gene: 11. This CDR3 has 16 residues. CDR3 nucleotide sequence: TGTGCCAGCAGCCCGGGACTAGCGGCCTCTGTACATACGCAGTATTTT. Protein sequence: CASSPGLAASVHTQYF. Based on the CDR3 plus reference TRBV7-2 and TRBJ2-3, the full variable domain is GAGVSQSPSNKVTEKGKDVELRCDPISGHTALYWYRQSLGQGLEFLIYFQGNSAPDKSGLPSDRFSAERTGGSVSTLTIQRTQQEDSAVYLCASSPGLAASVHTQYFGPGTRLTVL.

The sample holds a few counts of this clonotype. V usage is TRBV6-1 and J usage is TRBJ2-7; 7 bases map to TRBD1. CDR3 length: 14 amino acids. Germline V lookup: CDR1 MNHNS, CDR2 SASEGT. J lost 2 bases, V lost 2 bases, and 3 bases had no gene match. CDR3 DNA sequence: TGTGCCAGCAGTGAAAGGGGGCCCCCCTACGAGCAGTACGTC. This sequence encodes CASSERGPPYEQYV.

This clonotype has a count of ten or more. This chain connects TRBV18 to TRBJ2-4; 12 bases match TRBD2. CDR1 and CDR2 from the germline V gene are KGHSH and LQKENI. The trim removed 3 bases at V and 8 bases at J, leaving 5 bases unmatched. The CDR3 runs 15 residues. The CDR3 DNA sequence: TGTGCCAGCTCACCGGGACTAGCGGGTAGGGACATTCAGTACTTC. This sequence encodes CASSPGLAGRDIQYF.

This clonotype came up many times. This chain connects TRBV7-2 to TRBJ2-1; 8 nucleotides agree with TRBD1. After removal of 5 bases from V and 4 bases from J, the junction contained 4 bases not matched to a gene. Germline V gives CDR1 SGHTA, CDR2 FQGNSA. The length of the CDR3 is 14 residues. The DNA for the CDR3 is TGTGCCAGCAGCCCGGACAGGGAATACAATGAGCAGTTCTTC. This gives the protein CASSPDREYNEQFF.

The V gene is TRBV2, the J gene TRBJ2-5, with 7 nucleotides matching TRBD2. Germline values: CDR1 SNHLY, CDR2 FYNNEI. The CDR3 runs to 15 residues. The V and J ends lost 8 bases and 5 bases, in that order; junction bases with no gene match: 14. This CDR3 is CASRDYPSSMETQYF. The CDR3 DNA sequence: TGTGCCAGCCGGGACTATCCAAGTTCCATGGAGACCCAGTACTTC.

This clonotype has only a few counts. This chain uses TRBV27 with TRBJ1-6; 7 bases map to TRBD1. Germline lookup yields CDR1 MNHEY and CDR2 SMNVEV (reference sequence). V lost 6 bases and J lost 0; bases outside the gene matches: 5. The CDR3 extends over 16 amino acids. CDR3 sequence reads: CASRTGISSYNSPLHF. The CDR3 DNA sequence: TGTGCCAGCAGGACAGGGATAAGCTCCTATAATTCACCCCTCCACTTT.

This clonotype has a count of ten or more. The rearrangement uses TRBV5-5 and TRBJ2-5; tentatively, D is TRBD1 (6 bases). The CDR3 length is 16 residues. V was pared by 4 bases and J by 1 base, with 17 bases between. Germline assignment: CDR1 SGHKS and CDR2 YYEKEE (reference sequence). CDR3: CASSVNPGQIQETQYF. DNA of the CDR3: TGTGCCAGCAGCGTCAACCCGGGACAAATCCAAGAGACCCAGTACTTC.

This clonotype was observed a handful of times. This chain links TRBV7-2 with TRBJ2-5; TRBD1 matches at 12 bases. The CDR3 extends over 15 amino acids. The germline gives CDR1 SGHTA, CDR2 FQGNSA. V gave up 5 bases and J gave up 3 bases; unmatched junction bases: 4. The DNA for the CDR3 is TGTGCCAGCAGCCGGGACAGGGGGCGTAAAGAGACCCAGTACTTC. Translation: CASSRDRGRKETQYF.

This clonotype has a count of ten or more. This chain joins TRBV6-2 or TRBV6-3 and TRBJ2-1; D possibly corresponds to TRBD2 (6 bases). V was cut by 8 bases and J by 6 bases, with 23 bases left in between. CDR1 and CDR2 (germline): MNHEY, SVGEGT. CDR3 size: 16 residues. CDR3 protein: CASWRGTEQPSNEQFF. Here the CDR3 DNA reads TGTGCCAGCTGGAGAGGGACTGAGCAACCCAGCAATGAGCAGTTCTTC.

This clonotype was found many times. The V and J genes are TRBV6-5 and TRBJ2-7; 9 nucleotides align to TRBD1. The junction had 3 bases not matched to a gene; V was cut back by 2 bases and J by 1 base. The CDR3 consists of 15 residues. The germline V gene has CDR1 MNHEY and CDR2 SVGAGI. CDR3 coding DNA: TGTGCCAGCAGTTACGGGGGGACAGGGTCCTACGAGCAGTACTTC. Protein: CASSYGGTGSYEQYF.

The chain links TRBV20-1 to TRBJ1-5, with 7 bases matching TRBD1. From germline, CDR1 is DFQATT and CDR2 SNEGSKA (reference sequence). This CDR3 region has 16 residues. V dropped 0 bases and J dropped 1; count of bases not matched to a gene: 6. CDR3 region: CSARDPGQTSNQPQHF. CDR3 nucleotides: TGCAGTGCTAGAGATCCGGGACAGACAAGCAATCAGCCCCAGCATTTT.

This clonotype was recorded many times. V usage is TRBV5-1 and J usage is TRBJ1-5; 9 bases agree with TRBD1. Germline CDR1 and CDR2: SGHRS and YFSETQ. The CDR3 is 14 amino acids. V lost 4 bases to trimming and J lost 4 bases; unmatched junction nucleotides: 3. The CDR3 loop is CASSAGTGNQPQHF. DNA for the CDR3: TGCGCCAGCAGCGCCGGGACAGGGAATCAGCCCCAGCATTTT.